This entry lists 31 T cell receptor beta chains sequenced from one sample in a study of blood T cell repertoires in COVID-19. Produced via immunoSEQ multiplex PCR; TCRdb's table is partial and in-frame only. The sample lists some 350,000 clones, roughly 90% occurring once. The sequenced sample was peripheral blood. These receptors were obtained from a woman between 70 and 85 years old with COVID-19, enrolled during active disease.

The chain carries TRBV10-3 and TRBJ1-3; tentative D call: TRBD1 (5 bases). Germline V CDR1 and CDR2: ENHRY, SYGVKD. Trimming cost V 6 bases and J 4 bases, with 19 bases left between them. The CDR3 consists of 16 residues. The CDR3 DNA reads TGTGCCATCAGCTTGGGACTCCCCATGATGGGAAACACCATATATTTT. Translating it yields CAISLGLPMMGNTIYF.

A note on this clone: A junction end diverges from the germline sequence, so it may reflect a read error. The J gene is TRBJ1-2, the V gene TRBV2; possibly TRBD1 for D (6 bases). The CDR3 consists of 14 residues. Germline V gene data show CDR1 as SNHLY and CDR2 as FYNNEI. CDR3 coding DNA: TGTGCCAGCAGGGGCGATCAGGGGCCGCGCCGAACATCTTTC. It translates to CASRGDQGPRRTSF.

J is TRBJ1-2 and V is TRBV29-1, with no clear D. This CDR3 has 11 amino acids. The V and J ends lost 7 bases and 8 bases respectively, with 14 bases between them. The germline gives CDR1 SQVTM, CDR2 ANQGSEA. CDR3 nucleotides: TGCAGCGCCGAGGGAGACGGAGGCTACACCTTC. Encoded protein: CSAEGDGGYTF.

This clone was seen only a few times. The V call is TRBV5-5, the J call TRBJ1-1, with 9 nucleotides matching TRBD1. Losses at the gene ends were 4 bases for V and 6 bases for J; bases not matched to a gene: 7. Germline loops: CDR1 SGHKS, CDR2 YYEKEE (reference sequence). This CDR3 has 14 residues. The CDR3 nucleotides read TGTGCCAGCAGCCGTGACAGGGGGATCGCTGAAGCTTTCTTT. It specifies CASSRDRGIAEAFF.

This clone appeared a few times. This rearrangement joins TRBV10-3 to TRBJ1-2, with D perhaps matching TRBD1 (6 bases). There are 15 residues in the CDR3. The V end was cut by 2 bases, the J end by 5 bases, with 15 bases between. From germline, CDR1 is ENHRY and CDR2 SYGVKD. CDR3 DNA: TGTGCCATCAGTGAGGGAACAGGGTTAGGGTATGGCTACACCTTC. Translating it yields CAISEGTGLGYGYTF.

V and J are TRBV7-9 and TRBJ2-1, with 7 bases fitting TRBD1. CDR1 and CDR2 from the germline V gene are SEHNR and FQNEAQ (reference sequence). This CDR3 has 14 residues. Trimming removed 5 bases from V and 6 bases from J; junction bases left unmatched: 7. The CDR3 is CASSRTGGVNEQFF. The CDR3 nucleotides are TGTGCCAGCAGCCGGACAGGCGGTGTCAATGAGCAGTTCTTC.

The chain combines TRBV19 with TRBJ2-2; TRBD2 matches 10 bases. V lost 4 bases and J lost 4; bases outside the gene matches: 6. The CDR3 runs 16 residues. Germline lookup yields CDR1 LNHDA and CDR2 SQIVND (reference sequence). The CDR3 DNA reads as TGTGCCAGTAGTAGCCTAGCGGGGGCCCTCACCGGGGAGCTGTTTTTT. Amino acids: CASSSLAGALTGELFF. Full variable domain (missing parts from reference TRBV19 and TRBJ2-2): DGGITQSPKYLFRKEGQNVTLSCEQNLNHDAMYWYRQDPGQGLRLIYYSQIVNDFQKGDIAEGYSVSREKKESFPLTVTSAQKNPTAFYLCASSSLAGALTGELFFGEGSRLTVL.

The chain has TRBV2 and TRBJ1-1; 8 bases align to TRBD1. Trimming cost V 4 bases and J 4 bases; bases outside gene matches: 5. The CDR3 contains 14 residues. Germline assignment: CDR1 SNHLY and CDR2 FYNNEI. CDR3: CASSGQGRSTEAFF. Written as DNA, the CDR3 is TGTGCCAGCAGTGGACAGGGGAGGTCCACTGAAGCTTTCTTT.

The chain has TRBV14 and TRBJ2-3, with D unclear. The CDR3 loop spans 12 amino acids. Germline lookup yields CDR1 SGHDN and CDR2 FVKESK. The V end lost 4 bases, the J end lost 5 bases, and 7 bases lay between the germline ends. The CDR3, as DNA: TGTGCCAGCAGCCTCCTAGAAGATACGCAGTATTTT. The encoded protein is CASSLLEDTQYF.

The chain combines TRBV19 with TRBJ1-1, with D possibly matching TRBD1 (6 bases). Per germline, CDR1 LNHDA and CDR2 SQIVND (reference sequence). Between the trimmed V and J ends, which lost 5 bases and 4 bases, there was a span of 20 bases. CDR3 length equals 16 residues. DNA of the CDR3: TGTGCCAGTAGTCCCTTTGGGACACCCGTTGGCACTGAAGCTTTCTTT. Amino acids: CASSPFGTPVGTEAFF.

The rearrangement uses TRBV5-1 and TRBJ2-7, with a weak D call TRBD1 (6 bases). Trimming took 4 bases from V and 9 from J, leaving 23 bases between them. The CDR3 is 15 amino acids. Germline V gene sequence: CDR1 SGHRS, CDR2 YFSETQ. The CDR3, as DNA: TGCGCCAGCAGCAATCAGGGGCCCCTAGAAGAAGGGCAGTACTTC. Amino acid sequence: CASSNQGPLEEGQYF.

This chain uses TRBV18 with TRBJ1-2; weak D call: TRBD1 (6 bases). This CDR3 is built from 13 residues. In germline, CDR1 is KGHSH, CDR2 LQKENI. Trimming cost V 6 bases and J 1 base, with 9 bases left between them. The CDR3 sequence: CASSSDSNYGYTF. DNA of the CDR3: TGTGCCAGCTCGTCGGACAGTAACTATGGCTACACCTTC.

The chain is built from TRBV5-4 and TRBJ2-2; TRBD2 aligns across 9 bases. In germline, CDR1 is SGHNT, CDR2 YYREEE (reference sequence). There are 15 residues in the CDR3. The trim removed 4 bases at V and 7 bases at J, leaving 8 bases unmatched. The CDR3 sequence: CASSQSGTSFGELFF. CDR3 sequence (DNA): TGTGCCAGCAGCCAATCCGGGACTAGCTTCGGGGAGCTGTTTTTT.

The V and J genes are TRBV11-2 and TRBJ2-1; D perhaps matches TRBD1 (6 bases). The germline V gene encodes CDR1 SGHAT and CDR2 FQNNGV. The V and J ends lost 1 base and 0 bases respectively, with 13 bases between them. CDR3 size: 17 residues. CDR3 amino acids: CASSLGADRSSYNEQFF. CDR3 in DNA: TGTGCCAGCAGCTTAGGTGCAGACAGGAGCTCCTACAATGAGCAGTTCTTC.

The chain is built from TRBV28 and TRBJ1-3; TRBD1 is a possible D gene (5 bases). Germline V lookup: CDR1 MDHEN, CDR2 SYDVKM. There are 14 residues in the CDR3. V was cut by 7 bases and J by 2 bases, with 12 bases left in between. CDR3 coding DNA: TGTGCCAGCACCCCTTGGGGGGCTGGAAACACCATATATTTT. Translated: CASTPWGAGNTIYF. Full variable domain (remainder filled in from reference TRBV28 and TRBJ1-3): DVKVTQSSRYLVKRTGEKVFLECVQDMDHENMFWYRQDPGLGLRLIYFSYDVKMKEKGDIPEGYSVSREKKERFSLILESASTNQTSMYLCASTPWGAGNTIYFGEGSWLTVV.

In this sample, this clone turned up a few times. The CDR3, as DNA: TGTGCCAGCAGTCCGGGACAGGGAGTGGGCGAGCAGTACTTC. Its translation is CASSPGQGVGEQYF. The V gene is TRBV28, the J gene TRBJ2-7; the match to TRBD1 covers 9 bases. The ends lost 5 bases at V and 6 bases at J; junction bases unmatched: 8. This CDR3 has 14 residues. Germline V gives CDR1 MDHEN, CDR2 SYDVKM.

This clone showed up many times. The gene calls are TRBV4-2 and TRBJ2-5; TRBD2 matches at 8 bases. Germline CDR1 reads LGHNA; CDR2 reads YNFKEQ. CDR3 length: 15 amino acids. The V and J ends lost 0 bases and 4 bases, in that order; junction bases with no gene match: 4. CDR3 loop: CASSQDRSGRETQYF. The DNA of the CDR3 is TGTGCCAGCAGCCAAGATAGGAGCGGGAGAGAGACCCAGTACTTC.

The V gene is TRBV5-1, the J gene TRBJ1-2; TRBD1 might be the D (6 bases). Between the trimmed V and J ends, which lost 5 bases and 2 bases, there was a span of 16 bases. CDR1 is SGHRS and CDR2 is YFSETQ in the germline V gene. The CDR3 is 15 amino acids. CDR3 DNA sequence: TGCGCCAGCAGTTGGACAGTAGTCGAGAACTATGGCTACACCTTC. Its protein is CASSWTVVENYGYTF.

The chain recombines TRBV6-6 with TRBJ1-2; perhaps TRBD1 as D (5 bases). Germline CDR1 MNHNY, CDR2 SVGAGI (reference sequence). The CDR3 extends over 13 amino acids. Trimming removed 7 bases from V and 3 bases from J, with 12 bases in between. Here the CDR3 DNA reads TGTGCCAGCAAGAGACAGACAGACTATGGCTACACCTTC. As protein: CASKRQTDYGYTF.

V is TRBV4-1 and J is TRBJ1-2, with TRBD1 as a possible D gene (6 bases). This CDR3 spans 14 amino acids. Germline-derived CDR1 and CDR2 are MGHRA and YSYEKL. The germline V and J ends were trimmed by 2 bases and 4 bases, with 11 bases remaining between them. The CDR3 DNA reads as TGCGCCAGCAGCCAACCGGACAGTATCTATGGCTACACCTTC. It specifies CASSQPDSIYGYTF.

The genes are TRBV18 and TRBJ1-2; TRBD1 agrees at 10 bases. Losses at the gene ends were 6 bases for V and 6 bases for J; bases not matched to a gene: 4. The CDR3 extends over 13 amino acids. The germline gives CDR1 KGHSH, CDR2 LQKENI. The DNA for the CDR3 is TGTGCCAGCTCGCTCGGGACAGGGGATGGCTACACCTTC. Translated, it gives CASSLGTGDGYTF.

This clone was picked up one time. The rearrangement joins TRBV2 to TRBJ1-2; 8 bases agree with TRBD1. CDR3 length: 15 residues. The germline V gene has CDR1 SNHLY and CDR2 FYNNEI. The ends lost 5 bases at V and 5 bases at J; junction bases unmatched: 10. Here the CDR3 reads CASSYDRGARYGYTF. The DNA of the CDR3 is TGTGCCAGCAGTTACGACAGGGGAGCCAGGTATGGCTACACCTTC.

This clone appeared a few times. J is TRBJ1-1 and V is TRBV6-5; 7 bases match TRBD1. This CDR3 has 15 amino acids. V shed 5 bases and J 3 bases; nucleotides not matched to a gene: 9. Germline lookup yields CDR1 MNHEY and CDR2 SVGAGI. The DNA of the CDR3 is TGTGCCAGCAGTCCCGCAGGGGGTTGGGACACTGAAGCTTTCTTT. This gives the protein CASSPAGGWDTEAFF.

V usage is TRBV7-9 and J usage is TRBJ1-6, with 7 positions matching TRBD1. Germline V gene data show CDR1 as SEHNR and CDR2 as FQNEAQ (reference sequence). V shed 4 bases and J 10 bases; nucleotides not matched to a gene: 10. CDR3 length: 15 residues. CDR3 DNA sequence: TGTGCCAGCAGCTCCATTACAGGACAGGAATCACCCCTCCACTTT. Its translation: CASSSITGQESPLHF.

This clone was found once. This rearrangement joins TRBV30 to TRBJ1-2, with a tentative D call TRBD1 (5 bases). The CDR3 runs to 13 residues. V lost 5 bases to trimming and J lost 4 bases, with 14 bases between them. Germline V lookup: CDR1 GTSNPN, CDR2 SVGIG (reference sequence). The CDR3 nucleotides read TGTGCCTGGGACAGAGGCGGGGGCTATGGCTACACCTTC. It specifies CAWDRGGGYGYTF.

This chain uses TRBV5-1 with TRBJ1-3; D gene uncertain. Germline V gives CDR1 SGHRS, CDR2 YFSETQ. V lost 0 bases and J 4 bases, leaving 11 bases between the germline ends. The CDR3 covers 15 residues. The CDR3 DNA follows: TGCGCCAGCAGCTTGGGAGAAGCAGGAGGAAACACCATATATTTT. Its protein product is CASSLGEAGGNTIYF. Full variable domain (missing parts from reference TRBV5-1 and TRBJ1-3): KAGVTQTPRYLIKTRGQQVTLSCSPISGHRSVSWYQQTPGQGLQFLFEYFSETQRNKGNFPGRFSGRQFSNSRSEMNVSTLELGDSALYLCASSLGEAGGNTIYFGEGSWLTVV.

This rearrangement joins TRBV6-1 to TRBJ2-7, with D unresolved. Germline-derived CDR1 and CDR2 are MNHNS and SASEGT. The CDR3 covers 13 residues. V was pared by 2 bases and J by 6 bases, with 11 bases between. The CDR3: CASSELIGVEQYF. CDR3 nucleotides: TGTGCCAGCAGTGAATTGATCGGTGTCGAGCAGTACTTC.

The sample holds one count of this clone. CDR3 nucleotides: TGCGCCAGCAGCTTCAACAGCGGCCAGGATGAAGCTTTCTTT. Translated, it gives CASSFNSGQDEAFF. V and J are TRBV5-1 and TRBJ1-1; D gene unclear. V shed 2 bases and J shed 7 bases, with 15 bases lying between them. Germline lookup yields CDR1 SGHRS and CDR2 YFSETQ. The CDR3 runs 14 residues.

J is TRBJ1-3 and V is TRBV12-3 or TRBV12-4; TRBD1 might be the D (5 bases). V shed 7 bases and J shed 0 bases, with 7 bases lying between them. This CDR3 is built from 13 residues. The CDR3 sequence: CASTRGSGNTIYF. In DNA, the CDR3 is TGTGCCAGCACTAGGGGCTCTGGAAACACCATATATTTT.

This chain joins TRBV19 and TRBJ2-7; 8 nucleotides agree with TRBD1. V shed 5 bases and J 2 bases; nucleotides not matched to a gene: 8. The CDR3 has 15 amino acids. In germline, CDR1 is LNHDA, CDR2 SQIVND (reference sequence). DNA for the CDR3: TGTGCCAGTAGTGTGGTGGACAGGGACCCCTACGAGCAGTACTTC. It yields the protein CASSVVDRDPYEQYF. Full variable domain (remainder filled in from reference TRBV19 and TRBJ2-7): DGGITQSPKYLFRKEGQNVTLSCEQNLNHDAMYWYRQDPGQGLRLIYYSQIVNDFQKGDIAEGYSVSREKKESFPLTVTSAQKNPTAFYLCASSVVDRDPYEQYFGPGTRLTVT.

The chain couples TRBV12-3 or TRBV12-4 to TRBJ2-1; D might be TRBD1 (6 bases). V was pared by 7 bases and J by 12 bases, with 19 bases between. The CDR3 consists of 13 residues. This CDR3 is CASTRAGALPQFF. DNA of the CDR3: TGTGCCAGCACAAGGGCAGGGGCATTACCGCAGTTCTTC.